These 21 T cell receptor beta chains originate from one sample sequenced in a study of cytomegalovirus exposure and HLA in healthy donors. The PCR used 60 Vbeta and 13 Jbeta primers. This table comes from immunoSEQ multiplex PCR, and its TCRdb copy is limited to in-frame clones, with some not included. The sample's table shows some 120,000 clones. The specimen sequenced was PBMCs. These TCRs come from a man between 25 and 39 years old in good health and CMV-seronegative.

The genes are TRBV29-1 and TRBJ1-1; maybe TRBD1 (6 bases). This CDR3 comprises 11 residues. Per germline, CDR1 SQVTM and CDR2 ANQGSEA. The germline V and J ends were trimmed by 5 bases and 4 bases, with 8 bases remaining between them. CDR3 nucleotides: TGCAGCGTTCGCAGGGGCACTGAAGCTTTCTTT. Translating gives CSVRRGTEAFF. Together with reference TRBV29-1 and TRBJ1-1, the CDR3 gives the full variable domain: SAVISQKPSRDICQRGTSLTIQCQVDSQVTMMFWYRQQPGQSLTLIATANQGSEATYESGFVIDKFPISRPNLTFSTLTVSNMSPEDSSIYLCSVRRGTEAFFGQGTRLTVV.

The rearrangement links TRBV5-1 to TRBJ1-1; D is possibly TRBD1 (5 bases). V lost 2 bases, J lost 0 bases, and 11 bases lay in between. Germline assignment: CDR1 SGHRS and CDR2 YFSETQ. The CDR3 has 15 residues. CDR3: CASSFSQDMNTEAFF. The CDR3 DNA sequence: TGCGCCAGCAGCTTTAGTCAGGACATGAACACTGAAGCTTTCTTT.

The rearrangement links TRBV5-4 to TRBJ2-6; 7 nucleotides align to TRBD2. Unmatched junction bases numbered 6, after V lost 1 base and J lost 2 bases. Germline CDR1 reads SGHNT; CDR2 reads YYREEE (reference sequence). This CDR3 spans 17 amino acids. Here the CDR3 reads CASSLRGERAGANVLTF. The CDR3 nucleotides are TGTGCCAGCAGCTTGCGGGGGGAGCGTGCTGGGGCCAACGTCCTGACTTTC.

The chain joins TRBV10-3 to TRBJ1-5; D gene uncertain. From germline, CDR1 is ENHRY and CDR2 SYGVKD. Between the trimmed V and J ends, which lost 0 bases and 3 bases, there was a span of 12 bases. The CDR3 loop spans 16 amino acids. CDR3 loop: CAISESVYSTNQPQHF. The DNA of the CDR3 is TGTGCCATCAGTGAGTCAGTTTACAGTACCAATCAGCCCCAGCATTTT.

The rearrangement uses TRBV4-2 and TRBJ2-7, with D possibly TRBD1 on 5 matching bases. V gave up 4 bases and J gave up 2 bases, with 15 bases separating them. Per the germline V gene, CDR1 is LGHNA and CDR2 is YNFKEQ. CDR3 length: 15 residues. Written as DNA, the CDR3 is TGTGCCAGCAGCCCAAGGACCCAGGGTCCCTACGAGCAGTACTTC. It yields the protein CASSPRTQGPYEQYF.

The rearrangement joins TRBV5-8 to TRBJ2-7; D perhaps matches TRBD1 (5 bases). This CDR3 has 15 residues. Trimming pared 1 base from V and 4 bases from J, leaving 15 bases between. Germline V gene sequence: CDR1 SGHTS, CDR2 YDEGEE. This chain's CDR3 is CASSLPQEPQYEQYF. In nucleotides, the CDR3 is TGTGCCAGCAGCTTGCCACAGGAGCCCCAATACGAGCAGTACTTC.

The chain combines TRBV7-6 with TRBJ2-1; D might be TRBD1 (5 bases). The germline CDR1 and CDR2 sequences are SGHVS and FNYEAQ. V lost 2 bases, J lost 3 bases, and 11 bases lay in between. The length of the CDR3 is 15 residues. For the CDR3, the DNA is TGTGCCAGCAGCTTACAACCAGGGAACTACAATGAGCAGTTCTTC. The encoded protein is CASSLQPGNYNEQFF.

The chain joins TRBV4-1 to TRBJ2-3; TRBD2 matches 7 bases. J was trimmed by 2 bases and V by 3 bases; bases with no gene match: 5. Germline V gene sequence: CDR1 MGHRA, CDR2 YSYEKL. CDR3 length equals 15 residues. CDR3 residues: CASSQGEGYTDTQYF. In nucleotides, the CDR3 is TGCGCCAGCAGCCAGGGGGAGGGTTACACAGATACGCAGTATTTT.

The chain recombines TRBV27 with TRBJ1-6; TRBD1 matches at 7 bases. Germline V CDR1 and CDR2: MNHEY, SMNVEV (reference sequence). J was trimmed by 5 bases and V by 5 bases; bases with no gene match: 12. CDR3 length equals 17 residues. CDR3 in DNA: TGTGCCAGCAGTCCCCAACTCAGGGGGATCCATAATTCACCCCTCCACTTT. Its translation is CASSPQLRGIHNSPLHF.

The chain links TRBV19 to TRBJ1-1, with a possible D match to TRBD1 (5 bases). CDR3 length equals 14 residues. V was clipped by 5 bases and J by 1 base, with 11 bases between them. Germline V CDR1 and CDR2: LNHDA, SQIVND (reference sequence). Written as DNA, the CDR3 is TGTGCCAGTAGTCTTAGGACACCGAACACTGAAGCTTTCTTT. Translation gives CASSLRTPNTEAFF.

The DNA for the CDR3 is TGTGCCAGCAGTGATGGGGGCCCGAATCAGCCCCAGCATTTT. Protein sequence: CASSDGGPNQPQHF. The chain uses TRBV6-1 and TRBJ1-5, with D possibly being TRBD1 (6 bases). CDR1 and CDR2 from the germline V gene are MNHNS and SASEGT. V was pared by 3 bases and J by 4 bases, with 10 bases between. The CDR3 sequence is 14 residues long.

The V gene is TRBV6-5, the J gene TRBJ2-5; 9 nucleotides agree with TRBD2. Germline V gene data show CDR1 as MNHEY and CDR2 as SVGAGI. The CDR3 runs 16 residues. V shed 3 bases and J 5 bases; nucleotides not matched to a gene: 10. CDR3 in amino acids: CASSYLGGGAGETQYF. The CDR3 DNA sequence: TGTGCCAGCAGTTATCTGGGCGGGGGGGCCGGGGAGACCCAGTACTTC.

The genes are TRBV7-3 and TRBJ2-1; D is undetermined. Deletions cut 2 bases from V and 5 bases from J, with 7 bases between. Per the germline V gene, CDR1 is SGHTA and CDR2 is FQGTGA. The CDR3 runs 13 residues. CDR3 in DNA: TGTGCCAGCAGCTTAGTCCCAAACAATGAGCAGTTCTTC. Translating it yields CASSLVPNNEQFF.

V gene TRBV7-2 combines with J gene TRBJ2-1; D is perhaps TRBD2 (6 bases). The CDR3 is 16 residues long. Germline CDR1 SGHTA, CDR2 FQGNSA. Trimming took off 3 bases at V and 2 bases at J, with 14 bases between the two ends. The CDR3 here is CASSLIAGITYNEQFF. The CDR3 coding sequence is TGTGCCAGCAGCTTGATTGCGGGGATCACCTACAATGAGCAGTTCTTC.

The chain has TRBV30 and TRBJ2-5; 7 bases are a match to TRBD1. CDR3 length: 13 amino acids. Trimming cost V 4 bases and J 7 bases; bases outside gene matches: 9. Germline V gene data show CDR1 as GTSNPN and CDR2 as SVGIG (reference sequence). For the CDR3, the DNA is TGTGCCTGGACGCGGACAGGCGACCGGACCCAGTACTTC. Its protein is CAWTRTGDRTQYF.

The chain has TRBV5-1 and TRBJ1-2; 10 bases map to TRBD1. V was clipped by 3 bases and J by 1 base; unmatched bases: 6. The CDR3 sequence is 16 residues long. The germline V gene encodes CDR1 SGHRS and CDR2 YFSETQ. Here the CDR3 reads CASSWGTGDYNYGYTF. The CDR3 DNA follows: TGCGCCAGCAGCTGGGGGACAGGGGATTATAACTATGGCTACACCTTC. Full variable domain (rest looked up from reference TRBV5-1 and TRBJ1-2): KAGVTQTPRYLIKTRGQQVTLSCSPISGHRSVSWYQQTPGQGLQFLFEYFSETQRNKGNFPGRFSGRQFSNSRSEMNVSTLELGDSALYLCASSWGTGDYNYGYTFGSGTRLTVV.

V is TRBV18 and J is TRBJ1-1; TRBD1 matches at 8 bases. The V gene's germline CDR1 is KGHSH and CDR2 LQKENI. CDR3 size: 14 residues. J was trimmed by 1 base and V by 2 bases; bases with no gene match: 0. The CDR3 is CASSPTGGNTEAFF. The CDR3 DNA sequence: TGTGCCAGCTCACCAACAGGGGGGAACACTGAAGCTTTCTTT. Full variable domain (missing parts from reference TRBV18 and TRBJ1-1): NAGVMQNPRHLVRRRGQEARLRCSPMKGHSHVYWYRQLPEEGLKFMVYLQKENIIDESGMPKERFSAEFPKEGPSILRIQQVVRGDSAAYFCASSPTGGNTEAFFGQGTRLTVV.

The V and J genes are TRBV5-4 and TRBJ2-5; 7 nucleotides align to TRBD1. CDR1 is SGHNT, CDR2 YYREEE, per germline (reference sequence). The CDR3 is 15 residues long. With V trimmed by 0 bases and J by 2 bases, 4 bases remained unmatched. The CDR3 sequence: CASSLGAQGQETQYF. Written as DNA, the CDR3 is TGTGCCAGCAGCTTGGGTGCACAGGGGCAAGAGACCCAGTACTTC.

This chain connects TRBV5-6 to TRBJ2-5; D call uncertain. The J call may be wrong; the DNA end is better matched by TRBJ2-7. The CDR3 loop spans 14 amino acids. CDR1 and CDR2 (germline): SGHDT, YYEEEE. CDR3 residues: CASSLKSRFNEQYF. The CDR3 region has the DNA TGTGCCAGCAGCCTAAAAAGCAGGTTCAACGAGCAGTACTTC.

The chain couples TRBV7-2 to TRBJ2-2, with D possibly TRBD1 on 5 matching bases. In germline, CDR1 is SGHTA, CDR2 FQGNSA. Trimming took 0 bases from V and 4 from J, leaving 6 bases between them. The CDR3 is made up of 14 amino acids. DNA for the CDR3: TGTGCCAGCAGCTTAGCTAGGGGCACCGGGGAGCTGTTTTTT. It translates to CASSLARGTGELFF.

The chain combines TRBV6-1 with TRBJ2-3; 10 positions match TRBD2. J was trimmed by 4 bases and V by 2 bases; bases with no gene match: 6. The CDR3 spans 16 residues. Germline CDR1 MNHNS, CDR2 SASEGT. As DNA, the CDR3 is TGTGCCAGCAGTGAACTAGGACTAGCGGACGCAGATACGCAGTATTTT. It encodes CASSELGLADADTQYF.